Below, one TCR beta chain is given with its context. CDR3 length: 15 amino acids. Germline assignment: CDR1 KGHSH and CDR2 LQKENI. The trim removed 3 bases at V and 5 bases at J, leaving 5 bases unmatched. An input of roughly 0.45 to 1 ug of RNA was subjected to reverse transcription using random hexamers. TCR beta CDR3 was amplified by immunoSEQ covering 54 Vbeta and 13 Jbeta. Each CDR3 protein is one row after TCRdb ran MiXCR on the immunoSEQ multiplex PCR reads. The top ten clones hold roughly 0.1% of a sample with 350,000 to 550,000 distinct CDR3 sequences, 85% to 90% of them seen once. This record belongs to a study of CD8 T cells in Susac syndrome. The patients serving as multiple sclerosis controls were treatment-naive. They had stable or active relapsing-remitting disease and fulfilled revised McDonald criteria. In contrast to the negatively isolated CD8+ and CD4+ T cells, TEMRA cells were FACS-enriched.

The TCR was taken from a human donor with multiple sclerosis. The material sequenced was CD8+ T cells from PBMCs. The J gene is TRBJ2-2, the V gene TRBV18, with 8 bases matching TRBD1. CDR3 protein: CASSPADRETGELFF. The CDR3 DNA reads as TGTGCCAGCTCACCCGCGGACAGGGAGACCGGGGAGCTGTTTTTT.